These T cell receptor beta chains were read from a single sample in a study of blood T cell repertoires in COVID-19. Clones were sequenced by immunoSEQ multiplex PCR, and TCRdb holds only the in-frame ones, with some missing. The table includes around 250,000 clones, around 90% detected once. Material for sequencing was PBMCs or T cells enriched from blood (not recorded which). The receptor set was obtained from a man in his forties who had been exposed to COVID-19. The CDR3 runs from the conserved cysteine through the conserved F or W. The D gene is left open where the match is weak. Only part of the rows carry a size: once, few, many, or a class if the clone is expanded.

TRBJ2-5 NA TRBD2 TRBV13 TGTGCCAGCAGCTTGATTCGGACTAGCGGGAGGAAGACCCAGTACTTC CASSLIRTSGRKTQYF
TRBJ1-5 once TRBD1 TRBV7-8 TGTGCCAGCAGCTTCCAGACCGGGACAGGGGATCAGCCCCAGCATTTT CASSFQTGTGDQPQHF
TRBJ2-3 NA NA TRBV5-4 TGTGCCAGCAGCTTTATGCAGGGAACAGATACGCAGTATTTT CASSFMQGTDTQYF
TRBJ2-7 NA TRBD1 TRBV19 TGTGCCAGTAGTCAACAGGGGGGATCCTACGAGCAGTACTTC CASSQQGGSYEQYF
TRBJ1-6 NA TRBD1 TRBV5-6 TGTGCCAGCAGCTTGGACAGGGGCTATAATTCACCCCTCCACTTT CASSLDRGYNSPLHF
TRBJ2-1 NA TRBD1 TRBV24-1 TGTGCCACCAGTGAAATAGGGGGACAGAACAATGAGCAGTTCTTC CATSEIGGQNNEQFF
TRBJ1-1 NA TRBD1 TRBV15 TGTGCCACCAGCAGAGGACAGGGGACCGTCAAAGCTGAAGCTTTCTTT CATSRGQGTVKAEAFF
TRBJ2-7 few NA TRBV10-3 TGTGCCATCGGGAGCGGAGCGGCCTACGAGCAGTACTTC CAIGSGAAYEQYF
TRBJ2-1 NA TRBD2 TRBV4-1 TGCGCCAGCAGCCAAGGGGGCCCCCTTGGGGGGGGATTCAATGAGCAGTTCTTC CASSQGGPLGGGFNEQFF
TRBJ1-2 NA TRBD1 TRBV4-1 TGCGCCAGCAGCCAAGCTCCGGGACAGGTGATGGATGGCTACACCTTC CASSQAPGQVMDGYTF
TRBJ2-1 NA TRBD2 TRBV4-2 TGTGCCAGCAGCCAAGGAGAGGGACTAGCACGCTTACCTACCTACAATGAGCAGTTCTTC CASSQGEGLARLPTYNEQFF
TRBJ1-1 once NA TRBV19 TGTGCCAGTACGTTAGGGGCTGAAGCTTTCTTT CASTLGAEAFF
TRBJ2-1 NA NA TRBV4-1 TGCGCCAGCAGCCAAGATTTCGGCGGGACCATCCCGATTGAGCAGTTCTTC CASSQDFGGTIPIEQFF
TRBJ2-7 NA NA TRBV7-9 TGTGCCAGCAGCCTCCAGGGCTACGAGCAGTACTTC CASSLQGYEQYF
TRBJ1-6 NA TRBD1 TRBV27 TGTGCCAGCAGTTCCGGACAGGGCTTGTTTTCACCCCTCCACTTT CASSSGQGLFSPLHF
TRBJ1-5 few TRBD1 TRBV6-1 TGTGCCAGCAGTGAGCGGGCCTACAGGGGGAGCAATCAGCCCCAGCATTTT CASSERAYRGSNQPQHF
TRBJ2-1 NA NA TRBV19 TGTGCCAGTAGTAGGAGACACAATGAGCAGTTCTTC CASSRRHNEQFF
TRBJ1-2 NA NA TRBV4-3 TGCGCCAGCAGCCAAGATTTGGGCAGAAAATATGGCTACACCTTC CASSQDLGRKYGYTF
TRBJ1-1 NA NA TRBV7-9 TGTGCCAGCGCTGTCACCGCGGGCACTGAAGCTTTCTTT CASAVTAGTEAFF
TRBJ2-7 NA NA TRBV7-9 TGTGCCAGCAGCGCGACAGTTATCGGCGACGAGCAGTACTTC CASSATVIGDEQYF
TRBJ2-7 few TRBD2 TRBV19 TGTGCCAGTAGTTTGGAGGGACTAGCGGGCTACGAGCAGTACTTC CASSLEGLAGYEQYF
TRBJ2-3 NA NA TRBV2 TGTGCCAGCATAGGAGGGTCCAGCACAGATACGCAGTATTTT CASIGGSSTDTQYF
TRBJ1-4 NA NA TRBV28 TGTGCCAGCAGCTACCTTGGGGGCATGAGTGAAAAACTGTTTTTT CASSYLGGMSEKLFF
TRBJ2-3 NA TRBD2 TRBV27 TGTGCCAGCAGTTTAAAACTAGCGGACTTCACAGATACGCAGTATTTT CASSLKLADFTDTQYF
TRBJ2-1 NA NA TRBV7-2 TGTGCCAGCAGCTTAGCGGAGGCGGGAATCGCCTACAATGAGCAGTTCTTC CASSLAEAGIAYNEQFF
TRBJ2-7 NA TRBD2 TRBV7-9 TGTGCCACCGGGACTAGCGGGAGAAACGAGCAGTACTTC CATGTSGRNEQYF
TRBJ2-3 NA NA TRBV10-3 TGTGCCATCAGTGAGGGAGCCGGGGATACGCAGTATTTT CAISEGAGDTQYF
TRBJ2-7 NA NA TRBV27 TGTGCCAGCAGTCTTCGCAGGGTAATCTACGAGCAGTACTTC CASSLRRVIYEQYF
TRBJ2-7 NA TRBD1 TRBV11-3 TGTGCCAGCAGTCCTCTGGAGGGACAGGGGCTGGACGAGCAGTACTTC CASSPLEGQGLDEQYF
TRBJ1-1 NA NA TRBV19 TGTGCCAGTAGTGAGGCCGGCGAGGGAGTCACTGAAGCTTTCTTT CASSEAGEGVTEAFF
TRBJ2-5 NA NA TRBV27 TGTGCCAGCAGTTTTGATCAGGTCTCCCAAGAGACCCAGTACTTC CASSFDQVSQETQYF
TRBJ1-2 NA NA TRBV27 TGTGCCAGCAGTAGATCCCTAGCCACAAACTATGGCTACACCTTC CASSRSLATNYGYTF
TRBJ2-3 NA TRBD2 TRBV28 TGTGCCAGCAGTCCTCCGGGGAGCGGGATTACAGATACGCAGTATTTT CASSPPGSGITDTQYF
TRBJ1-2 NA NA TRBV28 TGTGCCAGCACCGGCGGTTGGGGCTACACCTTC CASTGGWGYTF
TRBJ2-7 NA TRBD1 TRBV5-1 TGCGCCAGCGCCCGGGACAGCTCCTACGAGCAGTACTTC CASARDSSYEQYF
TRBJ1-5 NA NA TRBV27 TGTGCCAGCGCGGCAGGGAGCAATCAGCCCCAGCATTTT CASAAGSNQPQHF
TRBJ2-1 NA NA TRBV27 TGTGCCAGCAGTCCCTACTACGAGAACACTCGGAGCTCCTACAATGAGCAGTTCTTC CASSPYYENTRSSYNEQFF
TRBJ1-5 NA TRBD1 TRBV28 TGTGCCAGCAGTTTTGTGACAGGGGGCGAAGTGGGGAATCAGCCCCAGCATTTT CASSFVTGGEVGNQPQHF
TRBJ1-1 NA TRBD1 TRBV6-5 TGTGCCAGCAGTCAACAGGGGGCTGAAGCTTTCTTT CASSQQGAEAFF
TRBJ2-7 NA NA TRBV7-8 TGTGCCAGCAGCCCTATTTCCTACGAGCAGTACTTC CASSPISYEQYF
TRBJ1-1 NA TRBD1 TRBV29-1 TGCAGCGTTGAGACAGGGGGGCGTATCACTGAAGCTTTCTTT CSVETGGRITEAFF
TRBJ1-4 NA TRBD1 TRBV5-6 TGTGCCAGCAGCCGGGGACAGAGGGTCGAAAAACTGTTTTTT CASSRGQRVEKLFF
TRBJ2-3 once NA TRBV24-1 TGTGCCACCAGTGATACAGGGATTAAGACAGATACGCAGTATTTT CATSDTGIKTDTQYF
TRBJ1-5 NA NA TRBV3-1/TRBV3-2 TGTGCCAGCAGCCAGCTACAGAATCAGCCCCAGCATTTT CASSQLQNQPQHF
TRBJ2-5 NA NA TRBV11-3 TGTGCCAGCAGCTCCGAGGCGGCCAGGGGATTCCAAGAGACCCAGTACTTC CASSSEAARGFQETQYF
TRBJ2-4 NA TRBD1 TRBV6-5 TGTGCCAGCAGCCCCACCGGGACAGGGGAAAACATTCAGTACTTC CASSPTGTGENIQYF
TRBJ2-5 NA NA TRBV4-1 TGCGCCAGCAGCCCCGGGGGCCAAGAGACCCAGTACTTC CASSPGGQETQYF
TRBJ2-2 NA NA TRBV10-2 TGCGCCAGCAGTGACTGGGGGCACGGCACCGGGGAGCTGTTTTTT CASSDWGHGTGELFF
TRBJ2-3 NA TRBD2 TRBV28 TGTGCCAGCAGGGGGGGGATAGATACGCAGTATTTT CASRGGIDTQYF
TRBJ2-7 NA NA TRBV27 TGTGCCAGCAGTCTCCGACAGGAGTACTACGAGCAGTACTTC CASSLRQEYYEQYF
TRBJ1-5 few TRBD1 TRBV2 TGTGCCAGCAGAACTGGACAGGTAAATCAGCCCCAGCATTTT CASRTGQVNQPQHF
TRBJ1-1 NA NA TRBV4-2 TGTGCCAGCAGCCTTGGACGGGAGCCTGAAGCTTTCTTT CASSLGREPEAFF
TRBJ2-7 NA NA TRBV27 TGTGCCAGCAGTTTACGACTGCCAGGGCTGAAAGGCGAGCAGTACTTC CASSLRLPGLKGEQYF
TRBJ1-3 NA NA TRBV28 TGTGCCAGCAGTTACGGGGGGCGCGGAAACACCATATATTTT CASSYGGRGNTIYF
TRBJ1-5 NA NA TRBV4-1 TGCGCCAGCAGCCAAGTTAGCCTGTCAAATCAGCCCCAGCATTTT CASSQVSLSNQPQHF
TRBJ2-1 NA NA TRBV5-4 TGTGCCAGCAGCTTGGGGGCGGGAAAACTTAATGAGCAGTTCTTC CASSLGAGKLNEQFF
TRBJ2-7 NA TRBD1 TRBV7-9 TGTGCCAGCAGCCGAGACAGGGTCTACGAGCAGTACTTC CASSRDRVYEQYF
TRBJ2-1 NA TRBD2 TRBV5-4 TGTGCCAGCAGCTTGGTGCGGCGGGAGAACCTTGATGAGCAGTTCTTC CASSLVRRENLDEQFF
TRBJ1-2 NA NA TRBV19 TGTGCCAGTACCTACCCGGCTGGGCCCAACTATGGCTACACCTTC CASTYPAGPNYGYTF
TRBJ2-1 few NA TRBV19 TGTGCCAGTAGTATCCAAGGGGATATCTCCTACAATGAGCAGTTCTTC CASSIQGDISYNEQFF